This entry lists 17 T cell receptor beta chains sequenced from one sample in a study of T cell responses to AZD1222 COVID-19 vaccine. The repertoire was sequenced with immunoSEQ multiplex PCR; TCRdb's copy has only in-frame clones and lacks some. Among about 120,000 clones listed, approximately 85% were seen once. This sample comprised peripheral blood, obtained on day 0 of MenACWY control vaccination. The receptors derive from an adult in good health.

The chain couples TRBV4-2 to TRBJ1-3; D perhaps matches TRBD1 (6 bases). V was shortened by 0 bases and J by 4 bases, with 10 bases between the two germline ends. Germline lookup yields CDR1 LGHNA and CDR2 YNFKEQ. CDR3 length equals 15 residues. The CDR3 DNA reads as TGTGCCAGCAGCCAAGACACAGGGTTAGGAAACACCATATATTTT. Its translation is CASSQDTGLGNTIYF.

J is TRBJ2-5 and V is TRBV29-1; 7 bases fit TRBD1. This CDR3 is built from 13 residues. Trimming cost V 5 bases and J 5 bases; bases outside gene matches: 8. In germline, CDR1 is SQVTM, CDR2 ANQGSEA. The CDR3, as DNA: TGCAGCGTTCCAGGGGGAGCCATTGAGACCCAGTACTTC. This sequence encodes CSVPGGAIETQYF.

The V call is TRBV6-4, the J call TRBJ1-2; tentatively, D is TRBD1 (6 bases). The CDR3 has 14 amino acids. The V gene's germline CDR1 is MRHNA and CDR2 SNTAGT. The germline V and J ends were trimmed by 5 bases and 0 bases, with 10 bases remaining between them. In nucleotides, the CDR3 is TGTGCCAGCAGTAGACAGGCCTCTAACTATGGCTACACCTTC. This gives the protein CASSRQASNYGYTF.

The chain couples TRBV3-1 (or the pseudogene TRBV3-2) to TRBJ2-2; TRBD2 aligns across 7 bases. CDR1 is LGHDT, CDR2 YNNKEL, per germline (reference sequence). This CDR3 region has 16 residues. After removal of 5 bases from V and 5 bases from J, the junction contained 11 bases not matched to a gene. DNA of the CDR3: TGTGCCAGCAGCACCCGCGGGGGAGGGAGGACCGGGGAGCTGTTTTTT. Translated: CASSTRGGGRTGELFF.

This clone was observed a handful of times. The genes are TRBV10-2 and TRBJ1-5; 11 bases match TRBD1. With 6 bases clipped from V and 6 bases from J, the junction kept 4 bases outside the gene matches. The CDR3 sequence is 14 residues long. Germline CDR1 is WSHSY and CDR2 is SAAADI. The CDR3 sequence: CASRGQGVGQPQHF. CDR3 DNA sequence: TGCGCCAGCAGGGGACAGGGGGTGGGTCAGCCCCAGCATTTT.

The chain has TRBV18 and TRBJ2-1, with D tentatively TRBD2 (6 bases). Per germline, CDR1 KGHSH and CDR2 LQKENI. This CDR3 spans 13 amino acids. The V and J ends lost 5 bases and 5 bases respectively, with 10 bases between them. The CDR3 sequence is CASSTGRNNEQFF. In DNA, the CDR3 is TGTGCCAGCTCAACCGGGAGAAACAATGAGCAGTTCTTC.

The chain employs TRBV9 and TRBJ2-7, with TRBD1 matching 8 bases. Germline CDR1 and CDR2: SGDLS and YYNGEE. The CDR3 length is 16 residues. With 3 bases clipped from V and 0 bases from J, the junction kept 8 bases outside the gene matches. The CDR3 bases are TGTGCCAGCAGCGCATCCGGGACAGGAACCTCCTACGAGCAGTACTTC. This translates into CASSASGTGTSYEQYF.

The J gene is TRBJ1-5, the V gene TRBV2; 7 nucleotides agree with TRBD1. CDR1 and CDR2 from the germline V gene are SNHLY and FYNNEI. The CDR3 extends over 15 amino acids. V lost 3 bases, J lost 6 bases, and 8 bases stayed unmatched. CDR3 nucleotides: TGTGCCAGCAGTGACGACGACAGGGTGGGTCAGCCCCAGCATTTT. This sequence encodes CASSDDDRVGQPQHF.

In this sample, this clone turned up a few times. The gene calls are TRBV5-5 and TRBJ1-4; tentatively, D is TRBD1 (5 bases). This CDR3 region has 15 residues. The V end lost 4 bases, the J end lost 0 bases, and 10 bases lay between the germline ends. Germline values: CDR1 SGHKS, CDR2 YYEKEE (reference sequence). The CDR3 coding sequence is TGTGCCAGCAGCGCGGGACCCTCAACTAATGAAAAACTGTTTTTT. Translation gives CASSAGPSTNEKLFF.

This rearrangement joins TRBV27 to TRBJ2-7, with a tentative D call TRBD1 (6 bases). The CDR3 spans 14 residues. Trimming removed 7 bases from V and 2 bases from J, with 15 bases in between. The germline gives CDR1 MNHEY, CDR2 SMNVEV (reference sequence). The CDR3 DNA is TGTGCCAGCACCGCTGGGGGCCTAGCCTACGAGCAGTACTTC. It translates to CASTAGGLAYEQYF.

This chain joins TRBV5-6 and TRBJ2-7; D is unclear. This CDR3 is 14 amino acids long. Trimming took off 3 bases at V and 3 bases at J, with 13 bases between the two ends. Germline values: CDR1 SGHDT, CDR2 YYEEEE. The CDR3 is CASSSSPKYYEQYF. The CDR3 DNA is TGTGCCAGCAGCTCCTCACCGAAATACTACGAGCAGTACTTC.

The gene calls are TRBV3-1 (or the pseudogene TRBV3-2) and TRBJ1-3; D not certain. The CDR3 totals 14 residues. Trimming cost V 3 bases and J 0 bases, with 6 bases left between them. Looked up from germline, CDR1 is LGHDT and CDR2 is YNNKEL (reference sequence). DNA for the CDR3: TGTGCCAGCAGCCAGGGGAGCTCTGGAAACACCATATATTTT. Amino acids: CASSQGSSGNTIYF.

The V call is TRBV7-9, the J call TRBJ2-2; 9 bases agree with TRBD2. CDR1 and CDR2 (germline): SEHNR, FQNEAQ (reference sequence). V gave up 9 bases and J gave up 8 bases; unmatched junction bases: 4. The CDR3 covers 12 residues. The CDR3 here is CARIAGAGELFF. CDR3 nucleotides: TGTGCCAGAATAGCGGGAGCTGGGGAGCTGTTTTTT.

The chain joins TRBV9 to TRBJ2-3, with D uncertain. Germline loops: CDR1 SGDLS, CDR2 YYNGEE. V was trimmed by 4 bases and J by 2 bases, leaving 8 bases between them. This CDR3 has 13 residues. The CDR3 protein is CASSFSDTDTQYF. The CDR3 nucleotides read TGTGCCAGCAGCTTCTCGGACACAGATACGCAGTATTTT.

This chain links TRBV7-2 with TRBJ2-2, with D possibly being TRBD1 (6 bases). Germline CDR1 and CDR2: SGHTA and FQGNSA. The CDR3 runs to 13 residues. V lost 5 bases, J lost 6 bases, and 10 bases lay in between. The CDR3 DNA reads TGTGCCAGCAGCCACCCAGGGGCCGGGGAGCTGTTTTTT. This sequence encodes CASSHPGAGELFF.

The rearrangement links TRBV5-1 to TRBJ2-2; D perhaps matches TRBD1 (5 bases). Germline loops: CDR1 SGHRS, CDR2 YFSETQ. The CDR3 is made up of 15 amino acids. Trimming removed 4 bases at V and 0 bases at J, with 10 bases between. In DNA, the CDR3 is TGCGCCAGCAGCCCAACGACAGCGAACACCGGGGAGCTGTTTTTT. Amino acid sequence: CASSPTTANTGELFF.

The rearrangement links TRBV29-1 to TRBJ2-1; 8 nucleotides line up with TRBD1. The germline gives CDR1 SQVTM, CDR2 ANQGSEA. The CDR3 loop spans 14 amino acids. Trimming cost V 6 bases and J 1 base; bases outside gene matches: 5. CDR3 DNA: TGCAGCGTCGCCACAGGGGGATCCTACAATGAGCAGTTCTTC. The encoded protein is CSVATGGSYNEQFF.